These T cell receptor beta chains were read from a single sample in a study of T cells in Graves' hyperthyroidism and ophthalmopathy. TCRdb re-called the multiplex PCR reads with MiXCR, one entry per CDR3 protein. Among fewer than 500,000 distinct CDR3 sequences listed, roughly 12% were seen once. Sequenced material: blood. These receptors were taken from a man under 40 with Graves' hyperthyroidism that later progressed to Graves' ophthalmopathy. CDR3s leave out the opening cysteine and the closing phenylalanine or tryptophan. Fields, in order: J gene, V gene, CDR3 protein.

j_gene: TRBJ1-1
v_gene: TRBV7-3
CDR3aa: ASSLTGGSEAF

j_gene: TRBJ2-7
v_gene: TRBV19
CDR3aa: ASSMGLAGVEQY

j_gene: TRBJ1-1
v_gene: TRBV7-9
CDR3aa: ASSLGDGVMAEAF

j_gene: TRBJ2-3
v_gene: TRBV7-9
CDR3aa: ASSLGRGGTTDTQY

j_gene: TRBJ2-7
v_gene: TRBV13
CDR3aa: ASSIHRGGEQY

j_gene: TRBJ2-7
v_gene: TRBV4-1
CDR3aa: ASSQRTGYEQY

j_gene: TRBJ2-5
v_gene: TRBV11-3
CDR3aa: ASSLAPGQETQY

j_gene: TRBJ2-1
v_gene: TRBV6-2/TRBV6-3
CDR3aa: ASIPFGGGMNEQF

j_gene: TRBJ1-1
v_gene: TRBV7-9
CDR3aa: ASSSTGGVKEAF

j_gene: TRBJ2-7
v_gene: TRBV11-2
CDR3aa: ASSFRDSRAEQY

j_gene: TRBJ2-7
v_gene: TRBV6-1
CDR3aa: ASSQLGGYEQY

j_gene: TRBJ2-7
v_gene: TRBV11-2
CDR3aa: ASSTGASGVLSYEQY

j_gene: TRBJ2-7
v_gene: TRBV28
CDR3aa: ASSLITGYEQY

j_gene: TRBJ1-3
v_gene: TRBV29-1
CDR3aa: SVVDGLAGNTIY

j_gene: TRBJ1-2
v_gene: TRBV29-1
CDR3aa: SVVQDYNYGYT

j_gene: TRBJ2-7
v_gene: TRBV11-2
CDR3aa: ASSLGTGEIYEQY

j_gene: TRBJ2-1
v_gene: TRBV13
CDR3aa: ASSEQDYNEQF

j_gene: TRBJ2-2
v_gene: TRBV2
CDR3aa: ASSLGLADGELF

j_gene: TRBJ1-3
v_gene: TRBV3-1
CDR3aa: ASSQKGQIPSGNTIY

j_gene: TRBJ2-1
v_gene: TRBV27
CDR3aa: ASSLVSAGGSYNEQF

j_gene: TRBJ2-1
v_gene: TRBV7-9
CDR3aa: ASSLARAYNEQF

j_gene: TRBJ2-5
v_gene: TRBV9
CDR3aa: ASSPGLAGGPGETQY

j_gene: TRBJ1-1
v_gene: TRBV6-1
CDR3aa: ASSEAYRVGAF

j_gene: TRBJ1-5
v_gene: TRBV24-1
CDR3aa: ATSDKGRPQH

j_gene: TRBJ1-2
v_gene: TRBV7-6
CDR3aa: ASRPTGNYGYT

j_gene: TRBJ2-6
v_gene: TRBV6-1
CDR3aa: ASTGFLFSGANVLT

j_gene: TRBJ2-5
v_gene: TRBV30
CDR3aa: AWSVFWGAKETQY

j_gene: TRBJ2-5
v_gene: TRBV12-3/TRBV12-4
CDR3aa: ATTVGDGYQETQY

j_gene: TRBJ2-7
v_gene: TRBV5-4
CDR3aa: ASSLDLYEQY

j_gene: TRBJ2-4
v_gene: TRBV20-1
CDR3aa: SASSGLAKNIQY

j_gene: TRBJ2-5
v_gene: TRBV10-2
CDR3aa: ASSDVRGKRGQETQY

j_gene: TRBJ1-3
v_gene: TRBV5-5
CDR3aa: ASSLSLDTGNTIY

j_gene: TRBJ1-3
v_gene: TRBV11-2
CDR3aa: ASSLDLDKAGNTIY

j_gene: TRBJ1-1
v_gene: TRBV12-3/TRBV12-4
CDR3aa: ASSPRDRVGAEAF

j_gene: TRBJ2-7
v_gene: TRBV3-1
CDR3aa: ASSRYLAGGIHEQY

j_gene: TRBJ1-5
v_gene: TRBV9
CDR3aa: ASSVGGAKNQPQH

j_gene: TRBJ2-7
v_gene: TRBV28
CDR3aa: ASSTPTGQMPEQY

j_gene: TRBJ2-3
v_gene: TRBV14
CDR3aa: ASSPRQVRDTQY

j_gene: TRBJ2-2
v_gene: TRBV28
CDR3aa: ASGGRRSNTGELF

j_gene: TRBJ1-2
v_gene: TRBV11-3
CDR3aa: ASGARDRGPFGYT

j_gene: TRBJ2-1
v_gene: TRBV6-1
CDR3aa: ASSNGVNNEQF

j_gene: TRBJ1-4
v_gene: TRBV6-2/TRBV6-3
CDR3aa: ASSRTATNEKLS

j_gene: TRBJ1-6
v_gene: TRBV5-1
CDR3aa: ASSFGGDYNSPLH

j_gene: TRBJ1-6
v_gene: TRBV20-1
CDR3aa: SARDPTGSQGGNSPLH